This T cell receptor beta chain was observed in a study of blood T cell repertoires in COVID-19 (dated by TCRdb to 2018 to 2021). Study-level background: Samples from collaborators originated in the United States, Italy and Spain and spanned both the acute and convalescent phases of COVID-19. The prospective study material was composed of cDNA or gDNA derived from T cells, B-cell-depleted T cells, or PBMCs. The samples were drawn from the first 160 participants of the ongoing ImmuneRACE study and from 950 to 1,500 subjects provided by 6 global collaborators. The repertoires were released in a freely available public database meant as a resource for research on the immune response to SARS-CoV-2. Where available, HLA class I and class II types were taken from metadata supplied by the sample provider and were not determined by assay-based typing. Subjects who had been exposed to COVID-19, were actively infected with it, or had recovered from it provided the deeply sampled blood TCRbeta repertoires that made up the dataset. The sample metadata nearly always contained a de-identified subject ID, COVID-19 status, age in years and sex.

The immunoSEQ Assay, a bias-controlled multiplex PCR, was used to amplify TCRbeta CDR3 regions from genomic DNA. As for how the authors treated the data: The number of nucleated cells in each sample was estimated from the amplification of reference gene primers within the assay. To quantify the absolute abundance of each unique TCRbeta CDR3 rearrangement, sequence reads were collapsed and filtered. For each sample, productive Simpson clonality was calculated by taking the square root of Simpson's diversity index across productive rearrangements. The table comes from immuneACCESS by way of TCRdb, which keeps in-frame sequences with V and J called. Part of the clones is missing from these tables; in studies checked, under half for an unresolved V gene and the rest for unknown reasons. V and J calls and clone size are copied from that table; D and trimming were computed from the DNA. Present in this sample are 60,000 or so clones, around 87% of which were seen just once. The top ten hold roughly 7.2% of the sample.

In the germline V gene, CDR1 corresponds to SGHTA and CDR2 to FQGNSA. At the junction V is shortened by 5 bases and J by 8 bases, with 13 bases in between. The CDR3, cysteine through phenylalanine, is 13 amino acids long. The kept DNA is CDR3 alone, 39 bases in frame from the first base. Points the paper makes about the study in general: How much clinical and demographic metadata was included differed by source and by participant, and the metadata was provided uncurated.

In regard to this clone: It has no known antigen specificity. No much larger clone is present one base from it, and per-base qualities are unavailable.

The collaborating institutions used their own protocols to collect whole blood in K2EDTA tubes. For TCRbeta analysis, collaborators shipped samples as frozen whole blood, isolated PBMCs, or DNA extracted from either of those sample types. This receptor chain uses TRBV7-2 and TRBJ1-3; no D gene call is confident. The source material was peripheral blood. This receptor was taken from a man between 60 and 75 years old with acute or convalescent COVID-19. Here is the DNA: TGTGCCAGCAGCCCCTTAGGCCGGGACACCATATATTTT. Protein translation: CASSPLGRDTIYF.